The rows below give T cell receptor beta chains drawn from one sample of a study of shared clonotypes between healthy human individuals. Profiled with immunoSEQ multiplex PCR; TCRdb holds only in-frame clones, not every one. The sample holds about 480,000 clones, around 79% seen once. The sample taken for sequencing was PBMCs. Receptor source: a woman aged 40 to 50 in good health. Some clones in this sample may be carry-over from other donors' samples. CDR3s leave out the opening cysteine and the closing phenylalanine or tryptophan. Fields, in order: V gene, CDR3 protein.

>TRBV10-3
AISEAGGHTGELF
>TRBV28
ASSLTSGNNQPQH
>TRBV6-5
ASKGDRFEAF
>TRBV18
ASSPPVSGANVLT
>TRBV2
ASSEPQTEAF
>TRBV2
ASSDKRANEKLF
>TRBV7-2
ASSSLGIRTGNTIY
>TRBV9
ASSVGGSGRGGEQF
>TRBV7-9
ASSLTSVSSYEQY
>TRBV18
ASSPPLADSYNEQF
>TRBV6-1
ASRRPERGTQH
>TRBV7-2
ASSLSGSRNEQF
>TRBV21-1
ASSPPGLEGSCGANVLT
>TRBV20-1
SASRGPQQF
>TRBV7-2
ASSPRISEAF
>TRBV6-1
ASSESAWTARNIQY
>TRBV10-3
AISESVSSSYEQY
>TRBV30
AWSVRALQETQY
>TRBV5-4
ASSLGQTLNQPQH
>TRBV11-2
ASSLVRPPQETQY
>TRBV20-1
SARDQETQY
>TRBV6-5
ASSYARYNSPLH